One and the same sample provided the 21 T cell receptor beta chains below, sequenced in a study of cytomegalovirus exposure and HLA in healthy donors. The PCR used 60 Vbeta and 13 Jbeta primers. The method was immunoSEQ multiplex PCR; TCRdb's version includes in-frame clones alone and lacks a portion of them. The table has 54,000 or so clones, around three quarters seen once. Sequencing was done on a sample of PBMCs. These receptors came from a woman aged 55-75 years in good health and CMV-seropositive.

The rearrangement links TRBV6-1 to TRBJ1-1, with D tentatively TRBD1 (5 bases). Germline loops: CDR1 MNHNS, CDR2 SASEGT. V was pared by 6 bases and J by 7 bases, with 12 bases between. The CDR3 covers 12 residues. CDR3 nucleotide sequence: TGTGCCAGCAGAAAACTAAGGGGTGAAGCTTTCTTT. Protein product: CASRKLRGEAFF.

This chain links TRBV6-1 with TRBJ1-4; the D is unclear. CDR1 and CDR2 (germline): MNHNS, SASEGT. Trimming cost V 8 bases and J 0 bases, with 10 bases left between them. This CDR3 has 14 amino acids. For the CDR3, the DNA is TGTGCCAGCGCTAGGAACCCAACTAATGAAAAACTGTTTTTT. Its translation is CASARNPTNEKLFF.

J is TRBJ2-1 and V is TRBV27; 8 positions agree with TRBD2. The CDR3 contains 18 residues. CDR1 and CDR2 from the germline V gene are MNHEY and SMNVEV (reference sequence). V shed 1 base and J 0 bases; nucleotides not matched to a gene: 8. CDR3 in DNA: TGTGCCAGCAGTTTATACCGACTAGCGCAGAGCTCCTACAATGAGCAGTTCTTC. Translated, it gives CASSLYRLAQSSYNEQFF.

In the case of this clone: Its ends do not fully match the called genes, so a read error is possible. The V and J genes are TRBV2 and TRBJ2-3, with 10 bases that match TRBD2. The CDR3 is made up of 13 amino acids. Germline-derived CDR1 and CDR2 are SNHLY and FYNNEI. The CDR3 DNA reads as TGTACCAGCGGGCCTAGCGGGAGTGATACGCAGTATTTT. This gives the protein CTSGPSGSDTQYF. The full variable domain, its missing parts supplied by reference TRBV2 and TRBJ2-3, is EPEVTQTPSHQVTQMGQEVILRCVPISNHLYFYWYRQILGQKVEFLVSFYNNEISEKSEIFDDQFSVERPDGSNFTLKIRSTKLEDSAMYFCTSGPSGSDTQYFGPGTRLTVL.

The chain recombines TRBV29-1 with TRBJ2-7; D uncertain. V shed 4 bases and J shed 2 bases, with 9 bases lying between them. The CDR3 has 12 amino acids. Per germline, CDR1 SQVTM and CDR2 ANQGSEA. CDR3 in amino acids: CSVASDAYEQYF. The CDR3 bases are TGCAGCGTTGCTAGTGACGCCTACGAGCAGTACTTC.

CDR3 coding DNA: TGTGCCAGCAGTGCGAGCGGGGCACGAGATACGCAGTATTTT. This translates into CASSASGARDTQYF. The chain combines TRBV2 with TRBJ2-3, with 7 bases that match TRBD2. The V gene's germline CDR1 is SNHLY and CDR2 FYNNEI. V shed 4 bases, J shed 5 bases, and the junction held 6 bases outside the gene matches. The CDR3 covers 14 residues.

The CDR3 bases are TGTGCCAGCAGCTTATTCGGACAGAATAATGAAAAACTGTTTTTT. Protein product: CASSLFGQNNEKLFF. The chain has TRBV7-2 and TRBJ1-4; D perhaps matches TRBD1 (6 bases). Trimming removed 2 bases at V and 4 bases at J, with 11 bases between. Per germline, CDR1 SGHTA and CDR2 FQGNSA. This CDR3 comprises 15 residues. The entire variable domain, with the rest obtained from reference TRBV7-2 and TRBJ1-4, is as follows: GAGVSQSPSNKVTEKGKDVELRCDPISGHTALYWYRQSLGQGLEFLIYFQGNSAPDKSGLPSDRFSAERTGGSVSTLTIQRTQQEDSAVYLCASSLFGQNNEKLFFGSGTQLSVL.

This rearrangement joins TRBV6-6 to TRBJ2-5, with a weak D call TRBD1 (6 bases). Trimming stripped 5 bases from V and 11 bases from J, with 12 bases between. Germline CDR1 is MNHNY and CDR2 is SVGAGI (reference sequence). This CDR3 comprises 11 residues. The CDR3 sequence is CASSQGLEQYF. Here the CDR3 DNA reads TGTGCCAGCAGTCAGGGGTTGGAGCAGTACTTC.

CDR3 in amino acids: CASSAGGFYGYTF. CDR3 nucleotides: TGTGCCAGCAGCGCAGGGGGATTCTATGGCTACACCTTC. V is TRBV2 and J is TRBJ1-2, with TRBD1 matching 7 bases. This CDR3 has 13 residues. J was trimmed by 4 bases and V by 6 bases; bases with no gene match: 5. Germline assignment: CDR1 SNHLY and CDR2 FYNNEI.

This clone showed up just once. The chain couples TRBV6-1 to TRBJ1-3; D not certain. Per the germline V gene, CDR1 is MNHNS and CDR2 is SASEGT. The CDR3 is 13 residues long. The V end was cut by 7 bases, the J end by 0 bases, with 7 bases between. The CDR3 nucleotides read TGTGCCAGCACGAGCACCTCTGGAAACACCATATATTTT. It codes for CASTSTSGNTIYF.

This clone turned up a few times. This chain links TRBV7-9 with TRBJ2-2; 7 positions agree with TRBD1. The germline V gene has CDR1 SEHNR and CDR2 FQNEAQ (reference sequence). V gave up 6 bases and J gave up 2 bases; unmatched junction bases: 6. There are 15 residues in the CDR3. CDR3 residues: CASRPGTVNTGELFF. The CDR3 DNA reads TGTGCCAGCAGACCCGGGACAGTAAACACCGGGGAGCTGTTTTTT.

V and J are TRBV7-8 and TRBJ1-5; 8 positions agree with TRBD1. Trimming at V came to 5 bases and at J to 0 bases, leaving 3 bases not matched to a gene. This CDR3 contains 15 residues. Germline lookup yields CDR1 SGHVS and CDR2 FQNEAQ. CDR3 in DNA: TGTGCCAGCAGCGCGGACAGGGATAGCAATCAGCCCCAGCATTTT. Amino acid sequence: CASSADRDSNQPQHF. The variable domain in full, completed from reference TRBV7-8 and TRBJ1-5, reads GAGVSQSPRYKVAKRGQDVALRCDPISGHVSLFWYQQALGQGPEFLTYFQNEAQLDKSGLPSDRFFAERPEGSVSTLKIQRTQQEDSAVYLCASSADRDSNQPQHFGDGTRLSIL.

The chain combines TRBV29-1 with TRBJ1-3, with 8 bases lining up with TRBD1. The CDR3 covers 13 residues. CDR1 and CDR2 (germline): SQVTM, ANQGSEA. J was trimmed by 3 bases and V by 5 bases; bases with no gene match: 3. CDR3 region: CSVRQGSGNTIYF. The CDR3 coding sequence is TGCAGCGTTCGACAGGGGAGTGGAAACACCATATATTTT.

The V gene is TRBV11-3, the J gene TRBJ2-7, with D tentatively TRBD2 (5 bases). This CDR3 has 13 residues. Germline V gene sequence: CDR1 SGHNT, CDR2 YENEEA. V was trimmed by 4 bases and J by 5 bases, leaving 12 bases between them. DNA of the CDR3: TGTGCCAGCAGCTGGTCGGGGTTGGACGAGCAGTACTTC. It encodes CASSWSGLDEQYF.

This clone was seen only once. The rearrangement joins TRBV4-3 to TRBJ2-1, with TRBD1 matching 9 bases. The junction had 10 bases not matched to a gene; V was cut back by 4 bases and J by 12 bases. Germline assignment: CDR1 LGHNA and CDR2 YSLEER. The CDR3 spans 14 residues. The CDR3 spells CASSPPVGTGTQFF. CDR3 nucleotides: TGCGCCAGCAGCCCTCCAGTCGGGACAGGGACGCAGTTCTTC.

The chain combines TRBV4-3 with TRBJ1-1, with 7 bases lining up with TRBD1. Germline V gene lookup returns CDR1 LGHNA and CDR2 YSLEER. This CDR3 has 13 residues. The J segment lost 4 bases and the V segment lost 6 bases, leaving 5 bases of the junction unmatched. The CDR3 coding sequence is TGCGCCAGCAGACCGGAGGGGGCCACTGAAGCTTTCTTT. Its protein product is CASRPEGATEAFF.

The V gene is TRBV5-6, the J gene TRBJ1-3; D gene uncertain. Germline CDR1 SGHDT, CDR2 YYEEEE. V lost 0 bases, J lost 0 bases, and 10 bases lay in between. This CDR3 is 16 amino acids long. CDR3 protein: CASSLGQASSGNTIYF. For the CDR3, the DNA is TGTGCCAGCAGCTTGGGGCAGGCGAGCTCTGGAAACACCATATATTTT.

V usage is TRBV10-3 and J usage is TRBJ1-3; no clear D gene. The germline CDR1 and CDR2 sequences are ENHRY and SYGVKD. V was trimmed by 8 bases and J by 0 bases, leaving 23 bases between them. The CDR3 loop spans 18 amino acids. CDR3 protein: CAISEGDWYNSSGNTIYF. CDR3 bases: TGTGCCATCTCCGAGGGTGACTGGTATAACAGCTCTGGAAACACCATATATTTT.

This clone was counted a single time. The rearrangement links TRBV7-3 to TRBJ2-1; TRBD1 aligns across 7 bases. The germline V gene has CDR1 SGHTA and CDR2 FQGTGA. The CDR3 totals 15 residues. V lost 4 bases, J lost 7 bases, and 10 bases stayed unmatched. Here the CDR3 DNA reads TGTGCCAGCAGCTCCGGGACAGCAGAAGGGAATGAGCAGTTCTTC. Its translation: CASSSGTAEGNEQFF.

The chain has TRBV11-2 and TRBJ2-1; 10 positions agree with TRBD2. CDR3 length: 15 amino acids. The J segment lost 8 bases and the V segment lost 0 bases, leaving 4 bases of the junction unmatched. The germline V gene encodes CDR1 SGHAT and CDR2 FQNNGV. CDR3 sequence (DNA): TGTGCCAGCAGCTTAGAAGCGGGGGGGCGGTATGAGCAGTTCTTC. Amino acid sequence: CASSLEAGGRYEQFF.

The chain links TRBV7-2 to TRBJ1-3; D remains ambiguous. Trimming stripped 0 bases from V and 0 bases from J, with 9 bases between. Germline assignment: CDR1 SGHTA and CDR2 FQGNSA. CDR3 length equals 16 residues. The CDR3 loop reads CASSLALTVSGNTIYF. The CDR3 DNA reads TGTGCCAGCAGCTTAGCGCTTACAGTCTCTGGAAACACCATATATTTT.